This entry describes one T cell receptor beta chain. Cohort placement rested on clinical history that participants reported themselves. This CDR3 has 14 residues. The data derive from a study of blood T cell repertoires in COVID-19. Overall study: Samples of COVID-19 (acute and convalescent) were obtained from the United States, Italy and Spain.

Profiled with immunoSEQ multiplex PCR; TCRdb holds only in-frame clones, not every one. The sample consists of fewer than 250,000 clones, around 86% of them appearing once. The TCR originated in a woman in her 50s with acute COVID-19. Sequenced sample: PBMCs or T cells enriched from blood (not recorded which). The chain carries TRBV21-1 and TRBJ2-3; the table assigns TRBD2, which was not confirmed against the DNA. TRBV21-1 is a listed pseudogene. CDR3: CASSKANGTDTQYF. The CDR3 DNA reads TGTGCCAGCAGCAAAGCTAATGGCACAGATACGCAGTATTTT.